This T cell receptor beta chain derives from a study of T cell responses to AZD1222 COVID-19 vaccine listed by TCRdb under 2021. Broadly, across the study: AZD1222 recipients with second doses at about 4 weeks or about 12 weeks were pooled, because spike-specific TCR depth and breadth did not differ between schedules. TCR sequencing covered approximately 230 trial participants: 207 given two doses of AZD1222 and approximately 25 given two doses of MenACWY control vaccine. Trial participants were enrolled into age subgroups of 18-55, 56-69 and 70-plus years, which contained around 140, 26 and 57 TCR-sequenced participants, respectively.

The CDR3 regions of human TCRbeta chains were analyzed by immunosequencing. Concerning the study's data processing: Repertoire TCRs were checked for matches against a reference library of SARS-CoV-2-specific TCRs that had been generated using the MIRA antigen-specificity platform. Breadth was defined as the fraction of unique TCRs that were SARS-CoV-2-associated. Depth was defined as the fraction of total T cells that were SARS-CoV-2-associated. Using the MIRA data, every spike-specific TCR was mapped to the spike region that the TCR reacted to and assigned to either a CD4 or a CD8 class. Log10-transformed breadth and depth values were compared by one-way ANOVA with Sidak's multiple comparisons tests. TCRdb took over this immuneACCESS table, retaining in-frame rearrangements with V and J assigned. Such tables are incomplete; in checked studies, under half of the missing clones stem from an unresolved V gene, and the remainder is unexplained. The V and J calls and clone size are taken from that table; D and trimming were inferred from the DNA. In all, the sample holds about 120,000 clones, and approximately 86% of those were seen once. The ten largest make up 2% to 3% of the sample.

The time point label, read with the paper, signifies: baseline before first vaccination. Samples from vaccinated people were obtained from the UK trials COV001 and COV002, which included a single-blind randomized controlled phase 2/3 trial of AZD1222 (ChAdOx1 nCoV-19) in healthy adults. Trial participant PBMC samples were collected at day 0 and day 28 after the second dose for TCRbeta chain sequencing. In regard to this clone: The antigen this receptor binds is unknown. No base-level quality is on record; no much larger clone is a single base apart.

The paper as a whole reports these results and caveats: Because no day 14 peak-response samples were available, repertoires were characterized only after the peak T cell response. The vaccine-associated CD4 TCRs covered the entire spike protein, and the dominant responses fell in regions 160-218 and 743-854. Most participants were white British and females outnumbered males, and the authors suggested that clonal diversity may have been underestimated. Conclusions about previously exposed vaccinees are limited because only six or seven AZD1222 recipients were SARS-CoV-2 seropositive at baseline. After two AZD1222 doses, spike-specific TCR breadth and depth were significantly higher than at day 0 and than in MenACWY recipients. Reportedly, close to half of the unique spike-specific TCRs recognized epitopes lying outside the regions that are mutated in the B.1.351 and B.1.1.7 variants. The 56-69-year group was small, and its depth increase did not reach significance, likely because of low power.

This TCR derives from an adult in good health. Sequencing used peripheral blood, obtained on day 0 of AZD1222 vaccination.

This receptor has the CDR3 CASSQVQGLSDTQYF. Here is the DNA: TGTGCCAGCAGCCAAGTTCAGGGCCTGTCAGATACGCAGTATTTT. The V and J genes are TRBV3-1 (or the pseudogene TRBV3-2) and TRBJ2-3; TRBD1 is perhaps the D gene, given 5 matching bases. CDR1 and CDR2 were assigned from the germline V gene (reference sequence) as LGHDT and YNNKEL. Counted from cysteine to phenylalanine, this CDR3 has 15 amino acids. Kept here is only the CDR3 DNA, which spans 45 bases and is read in frame from base 1. The germline ends are 12 bases apart after V is trimmed by 1 base and J by 4 bases.